A single sample gave rise to the 3 T cell receptor beta chains below, sequenced in a study of read filtering for tumor transcriptome and immune sequencing (dated by TCRdb to 2019 to 2021). The sequencer was an Illumina HiSeq 4000. TCR libraries were built from 400 ng RNA with the Immunoverse kit, using molecular barcoded adaptors covering alpha/delta and beta/gamma chains. TCRdb reprocessing: public reads trimmed at Q25 with fastp, clones called with MiXCR, in-frame beta chains kept. Each CDR3 protein appears once, grouped with its most common genes and DNA. This sample lists 93,000 or so distinct CDR3 sequences; around a fifth were detected once. Approximately 10% of the sample comes from the top ten. The specimen was a population of CD138-negative cells sorted from bone marrow. Read against the paper, the sample's cell subset or site label means: bone marrow mononuclear cells depleted of CD138+ plasma/myeloma cells by negative magnetic selection. The receptors shown here come from a donor at least 40 years old with multiple myeloma.

As for this clonotype: A read error may explain this, as a much larger clone is one base away. This chain joins TRBV29-1 and TRBJ1-1; D remains unclear. Germline V lookup: CDR1 SQVTM, CDR2 ANQGSEA. The CDR3 has 11 residues. The CDR3 loop reads CSIELGTEAFF. As DNA, the CDR3 is TGCAGCATTGAGCTGGGCACTGAAGCTTTCTTT.

This clonotype was observed once. The rearrangement uses TRBV28 and TRBJ2-7; D unresolved. V was pared by 2 bases and J by 6 bases, with 8 bases between. The CDR3 has 12 residues. Germline V gene lookup returns CDR1 MDHEN and CDR2 SYDVKM. CDR3 residues: CASSLRKAEQYF. CDR3 nucleotides: TGTGCCAGCAGTTTAAGAAAAGCCGAGCAGTACTTC. The full variable domain, completed using reference TRBV28 and TRBJ2-7, is DVKVTQSSRYLVKRTGEKVFLECVQDMDHENMFWYRQDPGLGLRLIYFSYDVKMKEKGDIPEGYSVSREKKERFSLILESASTNQTSMYLCASSLRKAEQYFGPGTRLTVT.

Comments on this clonotype: A read error may be the cause here, since a much bigger clone is one base away. The CDR3 nucleotides read TGTGCCAGCAGCGTGGAGATGGAGGAGACCCAGTACTTC. Its protein product is CASSVEMEETQYF. The V gene is TRBV7-2, the J gene TRBJ2-5; D unclear. Germline assignment: CDR1 SGHTA and CDR2 FQGNSA. V gave up 5 bases and J gave up 5 bases, with 12 bases separating them. This CDR3 is 13 amino acids long.